This T cell receptor beta chain is drawn from a study of PD-1 blockade in classical Hodgkin lymphoma. Study-level points and caveats: The origin of the repertoire differences remains undefined, with disease activity or prior therapy as possible causes.

Note on this clone: Its antigen remains unidentified.

Here immunoSEQ multiplex PCR was the method, and the copy in TCRdb shows in-frame clones only, minus some. The sample lists some 70,000 clones; roughly 92% were seen once. CDR1 is MNHEY and CDR2 is SVGAGI in the germline V gene. This CDR3 has 13 amino acids. V lost 7 bases to trimming and J lost 4 bases, with 11 bases between them. Described time point: newly diagnosed, previously untreated cHL patient sample. Researchers used newly diagnosed, untreated classical Hodgkin lymphoma PBMCs for comparison. The receptor comes from a human donor with classical Hodgkin lymphoma. The chain recombines TRBV6-5 with TRBJ1-5; the D is unclear. Sequencing used peripheral blood mononuclear cells (PBMCs). The CDR3 nucleotides read TGTGCCAGCACCCCCGAGGGTAATCAGCCCCAGCATTTT. Residues: CASTPEGNQPQHF.